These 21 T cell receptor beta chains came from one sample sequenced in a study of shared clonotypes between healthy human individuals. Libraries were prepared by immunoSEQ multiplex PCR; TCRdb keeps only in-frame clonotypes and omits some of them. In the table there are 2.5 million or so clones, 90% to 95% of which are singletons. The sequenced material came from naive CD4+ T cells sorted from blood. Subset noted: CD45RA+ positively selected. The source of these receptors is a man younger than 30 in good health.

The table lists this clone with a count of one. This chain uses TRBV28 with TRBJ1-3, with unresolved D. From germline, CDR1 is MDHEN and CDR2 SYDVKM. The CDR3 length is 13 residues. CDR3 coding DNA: TGTGTGGCGTCCGCCCTCTCTGGAAACACCATATATTTT. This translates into CVASALSGNTIYF.

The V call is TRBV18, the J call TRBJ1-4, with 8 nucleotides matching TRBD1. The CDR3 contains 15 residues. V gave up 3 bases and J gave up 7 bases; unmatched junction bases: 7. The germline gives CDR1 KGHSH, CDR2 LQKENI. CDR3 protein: CASSPSQGGAEKLFF. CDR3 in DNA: TGTGCCAGCTCACCGTCACAGGGGGGGGCTGAAAAACTGTTTTTT.

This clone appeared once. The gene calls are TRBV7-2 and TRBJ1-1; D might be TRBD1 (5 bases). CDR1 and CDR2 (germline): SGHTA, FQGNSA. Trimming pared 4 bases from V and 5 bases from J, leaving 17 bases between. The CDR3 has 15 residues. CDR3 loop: CASSYTRRGSTEAFF. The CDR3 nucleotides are TGTGCCAGCAGCTATACTAGGCGGGGGTCTACTGAAGCTTTCTTT.

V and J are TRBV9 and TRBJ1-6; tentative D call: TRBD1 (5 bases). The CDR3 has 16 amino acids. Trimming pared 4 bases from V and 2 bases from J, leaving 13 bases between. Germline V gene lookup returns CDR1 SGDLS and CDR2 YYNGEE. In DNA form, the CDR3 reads TGTGCCAGCAGCCTACGTGGGGGGGCCTATAATTCACCCCTCCACTTT. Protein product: CASSLRGGAYNSPLHF. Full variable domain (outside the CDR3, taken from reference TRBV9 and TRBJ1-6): DSGVTQTPKHLITATGQRVTLRCSPRSGDLSVYWYQQSLDQGLQFLIQYYNGEERAKGNILERFSAQQFPDLHSELNLSSLELGDSALYFCASSLRGGAYNSPLHFGNGTRLTVT.

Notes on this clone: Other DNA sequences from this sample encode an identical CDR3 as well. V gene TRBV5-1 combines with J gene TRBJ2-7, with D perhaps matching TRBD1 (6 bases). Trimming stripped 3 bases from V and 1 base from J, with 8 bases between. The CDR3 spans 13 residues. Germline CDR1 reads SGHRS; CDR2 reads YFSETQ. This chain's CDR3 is CASSSGQSYEQYF. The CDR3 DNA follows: TGCGCCAGCAGCTCTGGACAGTCCTACGAGCAGTACTTC.

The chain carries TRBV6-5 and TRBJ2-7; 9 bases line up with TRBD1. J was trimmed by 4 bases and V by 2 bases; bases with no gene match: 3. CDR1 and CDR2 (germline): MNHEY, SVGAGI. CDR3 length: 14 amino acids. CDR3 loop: CASSYVDRGYEQYF. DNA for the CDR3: TGTGCCAGCAGTTACGTGGACAGGGGATACGAGCAGTACTTC.

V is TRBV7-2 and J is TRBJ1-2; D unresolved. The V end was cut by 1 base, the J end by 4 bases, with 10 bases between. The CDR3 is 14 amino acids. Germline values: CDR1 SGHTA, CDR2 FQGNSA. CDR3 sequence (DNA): TGTGCCAGCAGCTTAGAAGGACTCGTCTATGGCTACACCTTC. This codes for CASSLEGLVYGYTF. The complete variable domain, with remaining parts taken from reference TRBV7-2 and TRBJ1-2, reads GAGVSQSPSNKVTEKGKDVELRCDPISGHTALYWYRQSLGQGLEFLIYFQGNSAPDKSGLPSDRFSAERTGGSVSTLTIQRTQQEDSAVYLCASSLEGLVYGYTFGSGTRLTVV.

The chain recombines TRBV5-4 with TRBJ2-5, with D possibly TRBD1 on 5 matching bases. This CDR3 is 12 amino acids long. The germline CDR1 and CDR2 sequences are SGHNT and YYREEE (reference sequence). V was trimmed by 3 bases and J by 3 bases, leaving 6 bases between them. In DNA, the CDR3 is TGTGCCAGCAGCTCACAGGAAGAGACCCAGTACTTC. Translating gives CASSSQEETQYF.

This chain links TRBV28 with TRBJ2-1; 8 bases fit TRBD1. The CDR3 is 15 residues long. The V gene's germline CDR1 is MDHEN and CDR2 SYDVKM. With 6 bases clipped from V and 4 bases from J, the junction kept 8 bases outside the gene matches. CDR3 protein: CASSRGTGIYNEQFF. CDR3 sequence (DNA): TGTGCCAGCAGCCGAGGGACAGGAATTTACAATGAGCAGTTCTTC.

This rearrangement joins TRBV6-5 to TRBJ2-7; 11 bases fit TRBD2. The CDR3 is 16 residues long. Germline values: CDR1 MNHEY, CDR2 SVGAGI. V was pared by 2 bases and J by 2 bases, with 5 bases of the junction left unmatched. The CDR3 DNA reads TGTGCCAGCAGTTACATCGGGACTAGCGGACCCTACGAGCAGTACTTC. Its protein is CASSYIGTSGPYEQYF.

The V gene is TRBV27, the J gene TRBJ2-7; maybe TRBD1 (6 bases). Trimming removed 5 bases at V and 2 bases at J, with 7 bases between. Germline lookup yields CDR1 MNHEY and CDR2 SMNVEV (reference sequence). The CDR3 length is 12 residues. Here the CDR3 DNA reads TGTGCCAGCAGTAACAGGGCCTACGAGCAGTACTTC. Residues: CASSNRAYEQYF.

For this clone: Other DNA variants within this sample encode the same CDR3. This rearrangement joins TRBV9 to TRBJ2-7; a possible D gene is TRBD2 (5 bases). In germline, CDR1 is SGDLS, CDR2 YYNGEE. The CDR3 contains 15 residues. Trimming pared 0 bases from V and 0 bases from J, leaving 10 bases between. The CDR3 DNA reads TGTGCCAGCAGCGTAGATCCGGGAAGCTCCTACGAGCAGTACTTC. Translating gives CASSVDPGSSYEQYF.

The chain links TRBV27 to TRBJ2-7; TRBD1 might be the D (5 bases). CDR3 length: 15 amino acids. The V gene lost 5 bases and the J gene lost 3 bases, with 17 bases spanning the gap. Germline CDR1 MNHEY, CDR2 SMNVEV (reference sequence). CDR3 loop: CASSHLRQNDYEQYF. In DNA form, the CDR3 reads TGTGCCAGCAGTCACCTACGACAGAACGACTACGAGCAGTACTTC.

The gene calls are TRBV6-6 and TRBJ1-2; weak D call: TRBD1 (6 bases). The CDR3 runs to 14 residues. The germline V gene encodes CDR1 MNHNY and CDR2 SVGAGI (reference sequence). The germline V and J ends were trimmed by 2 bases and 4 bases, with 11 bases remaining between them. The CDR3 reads CASSYRDIPYGYTF. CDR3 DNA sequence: TGTGCCAGCAGTTACCGGGACATCCCCTATGGCTACACCTTC.

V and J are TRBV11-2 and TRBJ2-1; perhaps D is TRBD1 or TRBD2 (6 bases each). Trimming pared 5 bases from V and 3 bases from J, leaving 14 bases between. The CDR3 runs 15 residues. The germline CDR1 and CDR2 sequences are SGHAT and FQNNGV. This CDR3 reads CASSRQGGHYNEQFF. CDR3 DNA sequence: TGTGCCAGCAGCCGACAAGGGGGGCACTACAATGAGCAGTTCTTC.

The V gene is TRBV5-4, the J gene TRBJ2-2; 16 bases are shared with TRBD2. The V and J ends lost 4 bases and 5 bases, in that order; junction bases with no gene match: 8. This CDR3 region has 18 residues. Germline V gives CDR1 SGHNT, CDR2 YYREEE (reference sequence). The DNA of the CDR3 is TGTGCCAGCAGCCCCGGGACTAGCGGGAGGGATCTGACCGGGGAGCTGTTTTTT. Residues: CASSPGTSGRDLTGELFF.

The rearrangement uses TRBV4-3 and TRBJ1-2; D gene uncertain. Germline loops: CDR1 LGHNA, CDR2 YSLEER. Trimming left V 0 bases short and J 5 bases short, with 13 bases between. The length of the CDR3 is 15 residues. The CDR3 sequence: CASSQDEARMYGYTF. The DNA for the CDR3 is TGCGCCAGCAGCCAAGATGAAGCAAGGATGTATGGCTACACCTTC.

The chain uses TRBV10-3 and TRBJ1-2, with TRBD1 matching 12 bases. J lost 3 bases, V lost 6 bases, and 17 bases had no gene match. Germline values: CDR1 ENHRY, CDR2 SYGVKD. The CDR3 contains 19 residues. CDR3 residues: CAISEVPGQGASGYYGYTF. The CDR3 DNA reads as TGTGCCATCAGCGAGGTTCCGGGACAGGGGGCCTCGGGTTACTATGGCTACACCTTC.

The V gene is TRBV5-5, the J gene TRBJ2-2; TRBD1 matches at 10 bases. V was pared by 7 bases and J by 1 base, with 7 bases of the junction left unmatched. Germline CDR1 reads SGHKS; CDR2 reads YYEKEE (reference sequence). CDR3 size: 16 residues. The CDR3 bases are TGTGCCAGCGATAAGGGGACAGGGGTGAACACCGGGGAGCTGTTTTTT. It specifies CASDKGTGVNTGELFF. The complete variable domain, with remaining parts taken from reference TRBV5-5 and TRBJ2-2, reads DAGVTQSPTHLIKTRGQQVTLRCSPISGHKSVSWYQQVLGQGPQFIFQYYEKEERGRGNFPDRFSARQFPNYSSELNVNALLLGDSALYLCASDKGTGVNTGELFFGEGSRLTVL.

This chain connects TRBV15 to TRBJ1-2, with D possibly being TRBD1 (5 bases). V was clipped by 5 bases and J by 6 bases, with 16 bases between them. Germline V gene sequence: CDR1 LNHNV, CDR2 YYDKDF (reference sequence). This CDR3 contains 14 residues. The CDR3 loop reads CATSQSLQGDGYTF. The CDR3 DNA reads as TGTGCCACCAGCCAGTCTTTGCAGGGAGATGGCTACACCTTC.

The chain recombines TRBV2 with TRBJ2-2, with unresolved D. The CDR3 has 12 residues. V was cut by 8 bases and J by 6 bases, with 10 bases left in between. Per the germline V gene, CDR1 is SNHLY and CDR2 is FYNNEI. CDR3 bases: TGTGCCAGCGGTGCCCCCGCCGGGGAGCTGTTTTTT. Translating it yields CASGAPAGELFF.